One and the same sample provided the 21 T cell receptor beta chains below, sequenced in a study of OX40 agonist ivuxolimab in advanced cancers. Sequencing used immunoSEQ multiplex PCR; TCRdb keeps in-frame clones, though not all of them. The data show under 150,000 clones, 80% to 90% seen once. The material was CD4+ or CD8+ T cells sorted from blood, obtained in a trial of the OX40 agonist ivuxolimab. The receptors stem from an adult with an advanced solid tumor such as melanoma, head and neck, liver or kidney cancer.

This clone was detected only a few times. This chain joins TRBV20-1 and TRBJ1-5; D is uncertain. The CDR3 sequence is 10 residues long. CDR1 is DFQATT and CDR2 is SNEGSKA in the germline V gene (reference sequence). Trimming shortened V by 7 bases and J by 7 bases, and 8 bases separated the two germline ends. The CDR3 bases are TGCAGTGGGGGAGGCCAGCCCCAGCATTTT. Protein: CSGGGQPQHF.

The CDR3 DNA reads as TGTGCCAGCAGCTTAGCGGCAGGGGGTTCGACAGATACGCAGTATTTT. Its translation is CASSLAAGGSTDTQYF. The V and J genes are TRBV7-9 and TRBJ2-3; the match to TRBD1 covers 7 bases. The CDR3 covers 16 residues. Trimming took 0 bases from V and 3 from J; bases not matched to a gene: 6. In germline, CDR1 is SEHNR, CDR2 FQNEAQ (reference sequence).

The rearrangement joins TRBV6-4 to TRBJ2-7, with D unclear. With 6 bases removed from V and 3 bases from J, the gap between germline ends came to 6 bases. This CDR3 is built from 11 residues. CDR1 MRHNA and CDR2 SNTAGT come from the germline V gene. CDR3 loop: CASSSNYEQYF. The CDR3 DNA is TGTGCCAGCAGCAGCAACTACGAGCAGTACTTC.

This chain joins TRBV7-2 and TRBJ1-6; a weak D match, TRBD1 (5 bases). Trimming stripped 4 bases from V and 9 bases from J, with 19 bases between. Germline V gene lookup returns CDR1 SGHTA and CDR2 FQGNSA. This CDR3 region has 16 residues. The CDR3 region is CASSSRTSLGVSPLHF. The CDR3 DNA sequence: TGTGCCAGCAGCTCCCGGACATCCCTTGGGGTTTCACCCCTCCACTTT.

V is TRBV4-3 and J is TRBJ1-2; 7 bases agree with TRBD1. Germline loops: CDR1 LGHNA, CDR2 YSLEER. This CDR3 comprises 14 residues. With 1 base clipped from V and 6 bases from J, the junction kept 5 bases outside the gene matches. This chain's CDR3 is CASSQVPGGNGYTF. In DNA form, the CDR3 reads TGCGCCAGCAGCCAAGTCCCAGGGGGTAATGGCTACACCTTC.

The J gene is TRBJ2-3, the V gene TRBV6-1; TRBD2 agrees at 10 bases. Germline values: CDR1 MNHNS, CDR2 SASEGT. The ends lost 8 bases at V and 3 bases at J; junction bases unmatched: 8. This CDR3 is 15 amino acids long. CDR3 amino acids: CASVESGGATDTQYF. Here the CDR3 DNA reads TGTGCCAGCGTGGAGAGCGGGGGGGCGACAGATACGCAGTATTTT.

CDR3 loop: CASSEMGTQYF. The CDR3 nucleotides read TGTGCCAGCAGTGAAATGGGGACCCAGTACTTC. J is TRBJ2-7 and V is TRBV2, with unresolved D. The end of the DNA is better explained by TRBJ2-5, so the J call may be wrong. Looked up from germline, CDR1 is SNHLY and CDR2 is FYNNEI. The CDR3 length is 11 residues.

As for this clone: One end of the junction is discordant with germline, which a read error may explain. The V gene is TRBV7-7, the J gene TRBJ2-1; the D is unclear. Germline CDR1 SSHAT, CDR2 FNYEAQ (reference sequence). This CDR3 is built from 12 residues. CDR3 sequence (DNA): TGTGCTAGCAGCCTCTTCCCGTGCGAGCAGTTCTTC. It encodes CASSLFPCEQFF. The full variable domain, completed using reference TRBV7-7 and TRBJ2-1, is GAGVSQSPRYKVTKRGQDVTLRCDPISSHATLYWYQQALGQGPEFLTYFNYEAQPDKSGLPSDRFSAERPEGSISTLTIQRTEQRDSAMYRCASSLFPCEQFFGPGTRLTVL.

CDR3 nucleotide sequence: TGTGCCAGCTCACTGGGGAACACCGGGGAGCTGTTTTTT. Translated, it gives CASSLGNTGELFF. The chain links TRBV18 to TRBJ2-2; D uncertain. The germline V and J ends were trimmed by 4 bases and 1 base, with 4 bases remaining between them. CDR3 length equals 13 residues. The germline V gene has CDR1 KGHSH and CDR2 LQKENI.

V usage is TRBV2 and J usage is TRBJ1-2; no clear D. CDR1 and CDR2 from the germline V gene are SNHLY and FYNNEI. Trimming took off 3 bases at V and 7 bases at J, with 9 bases between the two ends. The CDR3 runs 12 residues. CDR3 in amino acids: CASSDQFRGYTF. CDR3 DNA sequence: TGTGCCAGCAGTGACCAGTTCCGTGGCTACACCTTC.

This clone was recorded a few times. V is TRBV6-6 and J is TRBJ1-5; no firm D call. Deletions cut 7 bases from V and 0 bases from J, with 4 bases between. The CDR3 runs to 12 residues. Germline lookup yields CDR1 MNHNY and CDR2 SVGAGI (reference sequence). Here the CDR3 DNA reads TGTGCCAGCAAAGATAGCAATCAGCCCCAGCATTTT. Translation: CASKDSNQPQHF.

The V gene is TRBV15, the J gene TRBJ1-6; 7 bases fit TRBD1. Unmatched junction bases numbered 5, after V lost 3 bases and J lost 9 bases. This CDR3 contains 14 residues. Germline-derived CDR1 and CDR2 are LNHNV and YYDKDF (reference sequence). The CDR3 region has the DNA TGTGCCACCAGCAGGGGGACAGTTAGTTCACCCCTCCACTTT. Translated: CATSRGTVSSPLHF.

The V call is TRBV6-5, the J call TRBJ1-3; D not resolved. Germline CDR1 is MNHEY and CDR2 is SVGAGI. The CDR3 covers 15 residues. V gave up 6 bases and J gave up 3 bases, with 15 bases separating them. The CDR3 DNA follows: TGTGCCAGCAGATTCGGACGTTCCAGTGGAAACACCATATATTTT. The encoded protein is CASRFGRSSGNTIYF.

The gene calls are TRBV4-1 and TRBJ2-2; a weak D match, TRBD1 (6 bases). Germline V lookup: CDR1 MGHRA, CDR2 YSYEKL. The CDR3 loop spans 16 amino acids. With 1 base removed from V and 4 bases from J, the gap between germline ends came to 13 bases. The CDR3 nucleotides are TGCGCCAGCAGCCAAGGAAGACAGGTAGTCACCGGGGAGCTGTTTTTT. This gives the protein CASSQGRQVVTGELFF.

The V and J genes are TRBV27 and TRBJ1-5, with D unclear. This CDR3 is 15 amino acids long. Germline CDR1 MNHEY, CDR2 SMNVEV (reference sequence). V was cut by 2 bases and J by 7 bases, with 15 bases left in between. CDR3 DNA sequence: TGTGCCAGCAGTTTAGAAGCCGCTTTCAGGCAGCCCCAGCATTTT. This translates into CASSLEAAFRQPQHF.

This rearrangement joins TRBV4-3 to TRBJ2-7; the match to TRBD2 covers 8 bases. Germline lookup yields CDR1 LGHNA and CDR2 YSLEER. The CDR3 length is 16 residues. V dropped 1 base and J dropped 2; count of bases not matched to a gene: 7. CDR3 DNA: TGCGCCAGCAGCCAAGTCGGTCTAGCGGGCACCTACGAGCAGTACTTC. This codes for CASSQVGLAGTYEQYF.

J is TRBJ2-7 and V is TRBV11-3; 8 bases are shared with TRBD1. V shed 5 bases and J 3 bases; nucleotides not matched to a gene: 9. CDR3 length: 15 amino acids. Germline V gene lookup returns CDR1 SGHNT and CDR2 YENEEA. The CDR3 region is CASSPEGTGVYEQYF. CDR3 DNA sequence: TGTGCCAGCAGCCCAGAAGGGACAGGCGTCTACGAGCAGTACTTC.

The genes are TRBV28 and TRBJ1-1; D might be TRBD1 (5 bases). V lost 5 bases, J lost 0 bases, and 10 bases lay in between. The CDR3 runs 14 residues. The V gene's germline CDR1 is MDHEN and CDR2 SYDVKM. The CDR3 loop reads CASSTGRLNTEAFF. CDR3 nucleotide sequence: TGTGCCAGCAGTACGGGACGTCTGAACACTGAAGCTTTCTTT.

This chain uses TRBV2 with TRBJ2-3; 8 bases line up with TRBD1. V shed 8 bases, J shed 1 base, and the junction held 5 bases outside the gene matches. Germline assignment: CDR1 SNHLY and CDR2 FYNNEI. This CDR3 is 14 amino acids long. The CDR3 DNA reads as TGTGCCAGCGCAAGACAGGGGCGCACAGATACGCAGTATTTT. This codes for CASARQGRTDTQYF.

This chain uses TRBV18 with TRBJ2-7, with D perhaps matching TRBD2 (6 bases). This CDR3 region has 18 residues. Germline V gene data show CDR1 as KGHSH and CDR2 as LQKENI. Trimming removed 2 bases from V and 5 bases from J, with 25 bases in between. The CDR3 nucleotides read TGTGCCAGCTCACCAACGGTTGGCCCCGGCGGGGCAGGCGACGAGCAGTACTTC. Its protein is CASSPTVGPGGAGDEQYF. The full variable domain, rest sourced from reference TRBV18 and TRBJ2-7, is NAGVMQNPRHLVRRRGQEARLRCSPMKGHSHVYWYRQLPEEGLKFMVYLQKENIIDESGMPKERFSAEFPKEGPSILRIQQVVRGDSAAYFCASSPTVGPGGAGDEQYFGPGTRLTVT.

A single count supports this clone. This chain links TRBV2 with TRBJ2-7, with D maybe TRBD1 (6 bases). The CDR3 is 15 residues long. V was pared by 5 bases and J by 2 bases, with 16 bases between. CDR1 is SNHLY, CDR2 FYNNEI, per germline. CDR3 region: CASSYGQRNTYEQYF. CDR3 DNA sequence: TGTGCCAGCAGTTACGGACAGCGAAACACCTACGAGCAGTACTTC.